This T cell receptor (beta chain) was sequenced for a study of cytomegalovirus exposure and HLA in healthy donors. As concerns this clone: As yet, its antigen is unknown.

Whole-study findings and limits: Follow-up analysis found HLA locus-dependent TCR association rates, highest for DRB1 and lowest for HLA-C. In a later analysis, a missense DCLRE1C variant was linked to TCR beta V- and J-gene trimming. A highly shared variant cluster was judged a likely technical artifact. Fewer N-insertions (relative to the approximately 700-donor mean) were reportedly seen in an Asian-associated ancestry cluster in a later analysis.

Germline lookup yields CDR1 SGHRS and CDR2 YFSETQ. The CDR3 runs 15 residues. V gave up 4 bases and J gave up 6 bases; unmatched junction bases: 13. 60 Vbeta and 13 Jbeta primers were used in PCR. Assay: immunoSEQ multiplex PCR; the TCRdb copy retains only in-frame clones and omits some. The data show around 55,000 clones, and the top ten clones hold roughly 9.6%. The sample consisted of PBMCs. This sequence was found in a man aged 45-65 years in good health and CMV-seropositive. This rearrangement joins TRBV5-1 to TRBJ2-7; 7 bases map to TRBD1. CDR3 amino acids: CASSPGDSLKGEQYF. DNA for the CDR3: TGCGCCAGCAGCCCTGGGGACAGCCTAAAGGGCGAGCAGTACTTC.